The 20 T cell receptor beta chains in this list originate from one sample, sequenced in a study of shared clonotypes between healthy human individuals. Assay used: immunoSEQ multiplex PCR; TCRdb lists only in-frame clones, some missing. The sample holds hundreds of thousands of clones, approximately 79% seen once. Input material: memory CD4+ T cells sorted from blood. The subset is: CD45RA-negative fraction. All receptors derive from a woman aged 25 to 45 in good health.

This chain connects TRBV28 to TRBJ2-5; 7 positions agree with TRBD1. The CDR3 is 14 amino acids. Germline CDR1 is MDHEN and CDR2 is SYDVKM. The V and J ends lost 5 bases and 5 bases, in that order; junction bases with no gene match: 8. In DNA, the CDR3 is TGTGCCAGCAGTCCCGGGACAGTATGGGAGACCCAGTACTTC. Protein sequence: CASSPGTVWETQYF.

The rearrangement uses TRBV7-9 and TRBJ2-1, with TRBD2 matching 14 bases. This CDR3 comprises 16 residues. After removal of 4 bases from V and 7 bases from J, the junction contained 6 bases not matched to a gene. The germline gives CDR1 SEHNR, CDR2 FQNEAQ (reference sequence). CDR3 coding DNA: TGTGCCAGCAGCTCATTTGGGACTAGCGGGAGTAATGAGCAGTTCTTC. It is translated as CASSSFGTSGSNEQFF.

J is TRBJ2-2 and V is TRBV7-6; possible D gene TRBD2, 7 bases. Trimming took off 4 bases at V and 4 bases at J, with 19 bases between the two ends. CDR1 is SGHVS, CDR2 FNYEAQ, per germline. This CDR3 comprises 17 residues. The CDR3 region is CASSSRGGGVGTGELFF. The CDR3, as DNA: TGTGCCAGCAGCTCGCGAGGGGGGGGAGTTGGCACCGGGGAGCTGTTTTTT.

Only one count was recorded for this clone. This chain connects TRBV18 to TRBJ1-4; D is unresolved. The V and J ends lost 4 bases and 3 bases respectively, with 12 bases between them. CDR1 KGHSH and CDR2 LQKENI come from the germline V gene. This CDR3 has 15 amino acids. Here the CDR3 DNA reads TGTGCCAGCTCACGAACTGACGGAGCTAATGAAAAACTGTTTTTT. It encodes CASSRTDGANEKLFF.

For this clone: Other DNA sequences in this sample translate to the same CDR3. The chain's CDR3 is CASSPGQGTGELFF. The CDR3 DNA sequence: TGTGCCAGCAGTCCAGGACAGGGGACCGGGGAGCTGTTTTTT. The chain has TRBV28 and TRBJ2-2; 9 bases are shared with TRBD1. J lost 5 bases, V lost 5 bases, and 3 bases had no gene match. Per germline, CDR1 MDHEN and CDR2 SYDVKM. This CDR3 comprises 14 residues.

The chain recombines TRBV5-4 with TRBJ2-4; D gene unclear. Looked up from germline, CDR1 is SGHNT and CDR2 is YYREEE (reference sequence). The CDR3 is made up of 13 amino acids. With 4 bases removed from V and 3 bases from J, the gap between germline ends came to 8 bases. CDR3 in DNA: TGTGCCAGCAGCCCCCTTGACAAAAACATTCAGTACTTC. Encoded protein: CASSPLDKNIQYF.

The CDR3 nucleotides are TGCGCCAGCAGCTCTCATACTAGAAAGGAGCTGTTTTTT. Encoded protein: CASSSHTRKELFF. This chain uses TRBV5-1 with TRBJ2-2; possibly TRBD2 for D (5 bases). CDR1 SGHRS and CDR2 YFSETQ come from the germline V gene. V was pared by 3 bases and J by 10 bases, with 13 bases between. The CDR3 has 13 residues.

This rearrangement joins TRBV6-5 to TRBJ2-7; 8 positions match TRBD2. The ends lost 5 bases at V and 3 bases at J; junction bases unmatched: 6. This CDR3 spans 14 amino acids. Looked up from germline, CDR1 is MNHEY and CDR2 is SVGAGI. The CDR3 DNA is TGTGCCAGCAGTGTGTACAGCGGGAGCTACGAGCAGTACTTC. Translating gives CASSVYSGSYEQYF.

The rearrangement joins TRBV6-5 to TRBJ1-2; tentatively, D is TRBD1 (5 bases). Germline CDR1 MNHEY, CDR2 SVGAGI. Trimming left V 8 bases short and J 8 bases short, with 15 bases between. This CDR3 has 12 residues. DNA for the CDR3: TGTGCCAGCCAGGGTCGGGGTAGAGGCTACACCTTC. Translating gives CASQGRGRGYTF.

V gene TRBV2 combines with J gene TRBJ1-1; 7 bases are a match to TRBD1. Trimming took 4 bases from V and 0 from J; bases not matched to a gene: 8. The CDR3 is made up of 16 amino acids. Germline CDR1 is SNHLY and CDR2 is FYNNEI. In DNA, the CDR3 is TGTGCCAGCAGTGTAGGGGGCGAGCGGTTGAACACTGAAGCTTTCTTT. Amino acid sequence: CASSVGGERLNTEAFF.

This chain uses TRBV18 with TRBJ1-5; tentative D call: TRBD1 (5 bases). CDR1 is KGHSH, CDR2 LQKENI, per germline. The V end lost 0 bases, the J end lost 7 bases, and 13 bases lay between the germline ends. The CDR3 length is 15 residues. The CDR3 reads CASSPPGVGEQPQHF. CDR3 coding DNA: TGTGCCAGCTCACCACCGGGGGTAGGGGAACAGCCCCAGCATTTT.

J is TRBJ2-1 and V is TRBV4-1; D gene unclear. The CDR3 is 15 residues long. Germline loops: CDR1 MGHRA, CDR2 YSYEKL. Trimming removed 2 bases at V and 9 bases at J, with 17 bases between. The CDR3 sequence: CASSQNRARAVEQFF. In DNA, the CDR3 is TGCGCCAGCAGCCAAAACCGGGCCCGAGCCGTTGAGCAGTTCTTC.

This clone was seen a single time. This chain joins TRBV28 and TRBJ2-2; unclear D gene. V shed 5 bases and J shed 4 bases, with 14 bases lying between them. Per the germline V gene, CDR1 is MDHEN and CDR2 is SYDVKM. There are 15 residues in the CDR3. CDR3 residues: CASSEVRGSTGELFF. The CDR3 bases are TGTGCCAGCAGTGAGGTCAGAGGCTCCACCGGGGAGCTGTTTTTT.

The chain combines TRBV7-8 with TRBJ1-2, with no clear D. Trimming took off 2 bases at V and 2 bases at J, with 12 bases between the two ends. The length of the CDR3 is 15 residues. Germline CDR1 is SGHVS and CDR2 is FQNEAQ. CDR3 bases: TGTGCCAGCAGCTTAAGTGTGACGGAGAACTATGGCTACACCTTC. Residues: CASSLSVTENYGYTF.

The chain is built from TRBV7-8 and TRBJ1-2; TRBD1 is a possible D gene (5 bases). The V gene's germline CDR1 is SGHVS and CDR2 FQNEAQ. V was clipped by 5 bases and J by 0 bases, with 22 bases between them. The CDR3 spans 18 residues. The CDR3 sequence is CASSQQGLGAQPNYGYTF. CDR3 in DNA: TGTGCCAGCAGCCAGCAGGGCTTAGGTGCTCAACCTAACTATGGCTACACCTTC.

The chain combines TRBV27 with TRBJ2-4; 8 bases fit TRBD1. This CDR3 has 15 residues. J lost 3 bases, V lost 2 bases, and 3 bases had no gene match. Germline V gene sequence: CDR1 MNHEY, CDR2 SMNVEV (reference sequence). The CDR3 loop is CASSLQGAGKNIQYF. The CDR3 DNA reads as TGTGCCAGCAGTTTACAGGGGGCTGGCAAAAACATTCAGTACTTC.

Regarding this clone: One base away lies a much larger clone, so this may be a sequencing read error. This chain joins TRBV2 and TRBJ2-1, with 11 bases that match TRBD2. Germline-derived CDR1 and CDR2 are SNHLY and FYNNEI. This CDR3 region has 14 residues. Trimming took 2 bases from V and 7 from J; bases not matched to a gene: 1. The CDR3 bases are TGTGCCAGCAGTGAAACTAGCGGGAGAAATGAGCAGTTCTTC. This sequence encodes CASSETSGRNEQFF.

The gene calls are TRBV11-3 and TRBJ2-1; 7 bases are shared with TRBD2. The CDR3 is made up of 13 amino acids. CDR1 is SGHNT, CDR2 YENEEA, per germline. V gave up 8 bases and J gave up 2 bases; unmatched junction bases: 3. CDR3 DNA: TGTGCCAGCTCCCGGGGGGCCTACAATGAGCAGTTCTTC. This codes for CASSRGAYNEQFF.

This chain joins TRBV18 and TRBJ2-5, with 8 bases aligning to TRBD1. From germline, CDR1 is KGHSH and CDR2 LQKENI. The CDR3 length is 14 residues. Unmatched junction bases numbered 4, after V lost 6 bases and J lost 1 base. This chain's CDR3 is CASSQGTGQETQYF. The DNA for the CDR3 is TGTGCCAGCTCGCAGGGGACAGGCCAAGAGACCCAGTACTTC.

The V and J genes are TRBV7-9 and TRBJ1-2; TRBD1 matches at 8 bases. There are 13 residues in the CDR3. CDR1 and CDR2 from the germline V gene are SEHNR and FQNEAQ (reference sequence). V was clipped by 5 bases and J by 6 bases; unmatched bases: 5. The CDR3 loop reads CASSADRGDGYTF. In DNA, the CDR3 is TGTGCCAGCAGCGCCGACAGGGGAGATGGCTACACCTTC.